A selection of T cell receptor beta chains follows, all from one sample in a study of blood T cell repertoires in COVID-19. Clones were sequenced by immunoSEQ multiplex PCR, and TCRdb holds only the in-frame ones, with some missing. This sample has about 300,000 clones, with roughly 89% found just once. The sequencing sample was made of PBMCs or T cells enriched from blood (not recorded which). The receptors here all came from a woman between 50 and 59 years old who had been exposed to COVID-19. The CDR3 runs from the conserved cysteine through the conserved F or W. The D gene is left open where the match is weak.

d_call,v_call,j_call,cdr3_aa
NA,TRBV7-2,TRBJ1-1,CASSFLAGVGVGPEAFF
TRBD2,TRBV19,TRBJ2-7,CASSSGTSGATYYEQYF
TRBD2,TRBV10-3,TRBJ2-3,CAISDLAGGFDTQYF
NA,TRBV18,TRBJ2-5,CASSPPASRETQYF
TRBD1,TRBV27,TRBJ2-7,CASSPTGVVGLDYEQYF
TRBD2,TRBV10-3,TRBJ2-5,CAISEKRGGQETQYF
TRBD2,TRBV6-5,TRBJ2-7,CASSDLGGALYEQYF
NA,TRBV4-1,TRBJ2-7,CASSQYGLGGTYEQYF
TRBD1,TRBV2,TRBJ2-3,CASKGQAMTDTQYF
NA,TRBV2,TRBJ2-2,CASLGRGRTGELFF
NA,TRBV5-8,TRBJ1-1,CASSLDRPEAFF
NA,TRBV29-1,TRBJ1-3,CSVDDRNQRSGNTIYF
NA,TRBV27,TRBJ2-1,CASSLGPEQFF
TRBD1,TRBV3-1/TRBV3-2,TRBJ1-2,CASSPLGAGGYGYTF
NA,TRBV5-1,TRBJ1-5,CASSYDRPDQPQHF
NA,TRBV19,TRBJ2-2,CASSIGSGLRVMDTGELFF
TRBD2,TRBV28,TRBJ2-7,CASRLQRGGSYEQYF
NA,TRBV19,TRBJ1-5,CASSTTGSNQPQHF
NA,TRBV6-5,TRBJ1-2,CASSYSEGPNNYGYTF
NA,TRBV1,TRBJ2-1,CTSSQDPGGGASNEQFF
NA,TRBV4-1,TRBJ1-2,CASSHQLRTESVYGYTF
TRBD1,TRBV7-9,TRBJ1-5,CASSSGQVTTQHF
TRBD1,TRBV5-1,TRBJ2-2,CASRQGPANTGELFF
NA,TRBV27,TRBJ2-7,CASSSFQAHEQYF
NA,TRBV10-3,TRBJ2-5,CAIGIGVGETQYF
NA,TRBV6-4,TRBJ2-7,CASDTTGYEQYF
NA,TRBV2,TRBJ1-2,CASSEDKDYGYTF
NA,TRBV5-1,TRBJ2-5,CASSLAGGLGETQYF
NA,TRBV12-3/TRBV12-4,TRBJ2-5,CASGRDSQETQYF
NA,TRBV9,TRBJ1-1,CASSVVGVSTEAFF
NA,TRBV9,TRBJ2-3,CASSVSGSTDTQYF
TRBD2,TRBV5-1,TRBJ2-5,CASSLGLGETQYF
NA,TRBV28,TRBJ1-5,CASSIRGLGNQPQHF
TRBD2,TRBV9,TRBJ2-3,CASSVAGLALNTQYF
TRBD1,TRBV13,TRBJ2-2,CASSLLGQGYTGELFF
TRBD1,TRBV4-1,TRBJ1-2,CASSQDDRDSVIYGYTF
NA,TRBV4-1,TRBJ2-7,CASSQDSSGHILYEQYF
TRBD1,TRBV6-5,TRBJ2-1,CASRGTDSYNEQFF
NA,TRBV19,TRBJ1-1,CASSNPSGGSNMAFF
TRBD1,TRBV28,TRBJ1-1,CASNSGQGALLVTEAFF
NA,TRBV5-1,TRBJ1-6,CASSLWSSYNSPLHF
NA,TRBV2,TRBJ2-1,CASSDRTASYNEQFF